These 22 T cell receptor beta chains share one sample of origin, sequenced in a study of blood T cell repertoires in COVID-19. Assay: immunoSEQ multiplex PCR; the TCRdb copy retains only in-frame clones and omits some. The sample includes roughly 150,000 clones, 84% seen only once; the top ten take approximately 4%. The specimen sequenced was PBMCs or T cells enriched from blood (not recorded which). These receptors originate from a man aged 50-60 years in a cohort exposed to, infected with or recovered from COVID-19 (not recorded which).

This chain joins TRBV30 and TRBJ1-4; tentatively, D is TRBD1 (6 bases). This CDR3 is 14 amino acids long. Trimming cost V 3 bases and J 4 bases, with 12 bases left between them. Germline V gene data show CDR1 as GTSNPN and CDR2 as SVGIG (reference sequence). The CDR3 spells CAWSEQGINEKLFF. In nucleotides, the CDR3 is TGTGCCTGGAGCGAACAGGGCATTAATGAAAAACTGTTTTTT.

V and J are TRBV7-7 and TRBJ2-2, with a weak D call TRBD2 (6 bases). V was shortened by 5 bases and J by 7 bases, with 17 bases between the two germline ends. Germline V CDR1 and CDR2: SSHAT, FNYEAQ (reference sequence). The CDR3 totals 15 residues. This CDR3 is CASSENPEGHGELFF. As DNA, the CDR3 is TGTGCCAGCAGCGAAAACCCGGAGGGCCACGGGGAGCTGTTTTTT.

The genes are TRBV28 and TRBJ2-3; D gene uncertain. This CDR3 is 16 amino acids long. Germline values: CDR1 MDHEN, CDR2 SYDVKM. V dropped 5 bases and J dropped 4 bases, with 19 bases sitting between them. The CDR3 is CASSPAPPRQADTQYF. The CDR3 DNA reads TGTGCCAGCAGTCCCGCCCCCCCCCGTCAGGCAGATACGCAGTATTTT.

This rearrangement joins TRBV2 to TRBJ2-1, with D maybe TRBD2 (5 bases). This CDR3 has 13 residues. V lost 4 bases, J lost 9 bases, and 13 bases lay in between. Germline V lookup: CDR1 SNHLY, CDR2 FYNNEI. The CDR3 loop is CASSARLGGEQFF. DNA for the CDR3: TGTGCCAGCAGTGCCAGGCTAGGAGGTGAGCAGTTCTTC.

This clone is a singleton in its sample. The chain joins TRBV5-1 to TRBJ1-3; D gene uncertain. CDR3 size: 15 residues. The germline V gene has CDR1 SGHRS and CDR2 YFSETQ. V lost 0 bases to trimming and J lost 2 bases, with 9 bases between them. The CDR3 DNA reads TGCGCCAGCAGCTTGGCCGGAGGGACTGGAAACACCATATATTTT. As protein: CASSLAGGTGNTIYF.

This rearrangement joins TRBV7-9 to TRBJ1-4; a weak D match, TRBD1 (5 bases). The CDR3 covers 14 residues. V gave up 5 bases and J gave up 8 bases, with 15 bases separating them. Germline assignment: CDR1 SEHNR and CDR2 FQNEAQ (reference sequence). In nucleotides, the CDR3 is TGTGCCAGCAGCCCCCGGGCGGGGGTCGAAAAACTGTTTTTT. Amino acids: CASSPRAGVEKLFF.

This clone was counted once. This sequence joins TRBV15 and TRBJ1-5; D is possibly TRBD1 (5 bases). The CDR3 runs to 14 residues. CDR1 LNHNV and CDR2 YYDKDF come from the germline V gene (reference sequence). Trimming cost V 0 bases and J 5 bases, with 8 bases left between them. The CDR3 DNA reads as TGTGCCACCAGCAGAGATGGGACTCATCAGCCCCAGCATTTT. Residues: CATSRDGTHQPQHF.

The chain recombines TRBV18 with TRBJ1-6; 7 bases agree with TRBD1. The ends lost 3 bases at V and 5 bases at J; junction bases unmatched: 7. CDR3 length: 16 amino acids. CDR1 and CDR2 (germline): KGHSH, LQKENI. The CDR3 region has the DNA TGTGCCAGCTCACCCACCGGGACAGTGAATAATTCACCCCTCCACTTT. Encoded protein: CASSPTGTVNNSPLHF.

This chain joins TRBV19 and TRBJ2-1, with 7 bases that match TRBD1. The J segment lost 7 bases and the V segment lost 6 bases, leaving 6 bases of the junction unmatched. This CDR3 is built from 13 residues. Per the germline V gene, CDR1 is LNHDA and CDR2 is SQIVND (reference sequence). In DNA form, the CDR3 reads TGTGCCAGTAGCGGGATACAGGGGAATGAGCAGTTCTTC. Its translation is CASSGIQGNEQFF. Full variable domain (missing parts from reference TRBV19 and TRBJ2-1): DGGITQSPKYLFRKEGQNVTLSCEQNLNHDAMYWYRQDPGQGLRLIYYSQIVNDFQKGDIAEGYSVSREKKESFPLTVTSAQKNPTAFYLCASSGIQGNEQFFGPGTRLTVL.

The chain combines TRBV10-3 with TRBJ1-2; D might be TRBD1 (6 bases). Germline V gene data show CDR1 as ENHRY and CDR2 as SYGVKD. The germline V and J ends were trimmed by 3 bases and 2 bases, with 13 bases remaining between them. CDR3 length: 15 residues. This CDR3 is CAISDQGKTNYGYTF. Here the CDR3 DNA reads TGTGCCATCAGTGACCAGGGGAAAACCAACTATGGCTACACCTTC.

This chain uses TRBV5-6 with TRBJ1-2; D uncertain. Germline values: CDR1 SGHDT, CDR2 YYEEEE. This CDR3 is built from 12 residues. V was shortened by 4 bases and J by 7 bases, with 11 bases between the two germline ends. The CDR3 nucleotides are TGTGCCAGCAGCCGGGCCGAGGGTGGCTACACCTTC. It codes for CASSRAEGGYTF.

The rearrangement links TRBV16 to TRBJ2-1; TRBD2 might be the D (5 bases). The germline V gene encodes CDR1 KGHSY and CDR2 FQNENV. The CDR3 loop spans 15 amino acids. V lost 0 bases and J lost 1, with 7 bases in between. CDR3 nucleotide sequence: TGTGCCAGCAGCCAATCACGGGGTTCCTACAATGAGCAGTTCTTC. It yields the protein CASSQSRGSYNEQFF.

This sequence joins TRBV11-3 and TRBJ1-1, with a possible D match to TRBD1 (6 bases). The germline V gene encodes CDR1 SGHNT and CDR2 YENEEA. The CDR3 totals 13 residues. V was trimmed by 5 bases and J by 6 bases, leaving 13 bases between them. CDR3 region: CASSPGGGPEAFF. For the CDR3, the DNA is TGTGCCAGCAGCCCCGGCGGGGGCCCTGAAGCTTTCTTT.

Of note for this clone: Other DNA sequences of this sample code for an identical CDR3. The chain uses TRBV24-1 and TRBJ1-5; no firm D call. Germline V lookup: CDR1 KGHDR, CDR2 SFDVKD. The CDR3 totals 12 residues. Trimming shortened V by 7 bases and J by 5 bases, and 8 bases separated the two germline ends. The chain's CDR3 is CATSDPDQPQHF. The CDR3 DNA reads TGTGCCACCAGCGATCCGGATCAGCCCCAGCATTTT.

The chain joins TRBV5-1 to TRBJ2-7, with D possibly matching TRBD2 (6 bases). The germline V gene has CDR1 SGHRS and CDR2 YFSETQ. CDR3 length: 18 residues. Trimming left V 0 bases short and J 6 bases short, with 25 bases between. CDR3 in DNA: TGCGCCAGCAGCTTGGTGGGCGGACTACCCGGGACCCCTCTCGAGCAGTACTTC. Amino acids: CASSLVGGLPGTPLEQYF.

This clone was seen a few times. The chain recombines TRBV9 with TRBJ1-3, with TRBD1 matching over 8 bases. Germline V lookup: CDR1 SGDLS, CDR2 YYNGEE. There are 14 residues in the CDR3. V lost 1 base and J lost 4; bases outside the gene matches: 1. The CDR3 reads CASSVRDRGNTIYF. The DNA of the CDR3 is TGTGCCAGCAGCGTAAGGGACAGGGGAAACACCATATATTTT.

This chain joins TRBV28 and TRBJ2-3; D ambiguous. This CDR3 comprises 14 residues. Germline CDR1 MDHEN, CDR2 SYDVKM. V dropped 6 bases and J dropped 5 bases, with 15 bases sitting between them. The CDR3 loop is CASRTRQSGDTQYF. CDR3 bases: TGTGCCAGCAGAACACGTCAATCGGGAGATACGCAGTATTTT.

The V and J genes are TRBV6-2 or TRBV6-3 and TRBJ2-6; D is ambiguous. The CDR3 is made up of 17 amino acids. The V end lost 0 bases, the J end lost 4 bases, and 13 bases lay between the germline ends. Germline CDR1 is MNHEY and CDR2 is SVGEGT. The CDR3 sequence is CASSYSGTSGGANVLTF. The CDR3 nucleotides read TGTGCCAGCAGTTACTCAGGCACCTCAGGAGGGGCCAACGTCCTGACTTTC.

The chain links TRBV4-1 to TRBJ2-7, with D perhaps TRBD1 (6 bases). Germline V gene lookup returns CDR1 MGHRA and CDR2 YSYEKL. The CDR3 runs 14 residues. V was trimmed by 0 bases and J by 2 bases, leaving 8 bases between them. This CDR3 is CASSQEQGPYEQYF. The CDR3 region has the DNA TGCGCCAGCAGCCAAGAACAGGGCCCCTACGAGCAGTACTTC.

This chain connects TRBV28 to TRBJ2-7, with TRBD1 as a possible D gene (6 bases). There are 14 residues in the CDR3. Germline CDR1 MDHEN, CDR2 SYDVKM. Trimming shortened V by 2 bases and J by 6 bases, and 14 bases separated the two germline ends. CDR3 nucleotide sequence: TGTGCCAGCAGTTTAGTTGGCAGGGGTAGCGAGCAGTACTTC. This sequence encodes CASSLVGRGSEQYF.

This clone appeared a few times. The rearrangement joins TRBV7-9 to TRBJ2-7; no definite D call. This CDR3 is 13 amino acids long. The V end was cut by 5 bases, the J end by 0 bases, with 8 bases between. Germline values: CDR1 SEHNR, CDR2 FQNEAQ (reference sequence). CDR3 sequence reads: CASSDSSSYEQYF. CDR3 sequence (DNA): TGTGCCAGCAGCGACTCGAGCTCCTACGAGCAGTACTTC.

This chain uses TRBV28 with TRBJ1-4, with D possibly matching TRBD1 (6 bases). This CDR3 comprises 17 residues. Germline assignment: CDR1 MDHEN and CDR2 SYDVKM. V was clipped by 4 bases and J by 7 bases, with 22 bases between them. CDR3 region: CASSSPLLGGLGEKLFF. The CDR3 coding sequence is TGTGCCAGCAGTTCGCCACTTTTAGGGGGTTTGGGTGAAAAACTGTTTTTT.